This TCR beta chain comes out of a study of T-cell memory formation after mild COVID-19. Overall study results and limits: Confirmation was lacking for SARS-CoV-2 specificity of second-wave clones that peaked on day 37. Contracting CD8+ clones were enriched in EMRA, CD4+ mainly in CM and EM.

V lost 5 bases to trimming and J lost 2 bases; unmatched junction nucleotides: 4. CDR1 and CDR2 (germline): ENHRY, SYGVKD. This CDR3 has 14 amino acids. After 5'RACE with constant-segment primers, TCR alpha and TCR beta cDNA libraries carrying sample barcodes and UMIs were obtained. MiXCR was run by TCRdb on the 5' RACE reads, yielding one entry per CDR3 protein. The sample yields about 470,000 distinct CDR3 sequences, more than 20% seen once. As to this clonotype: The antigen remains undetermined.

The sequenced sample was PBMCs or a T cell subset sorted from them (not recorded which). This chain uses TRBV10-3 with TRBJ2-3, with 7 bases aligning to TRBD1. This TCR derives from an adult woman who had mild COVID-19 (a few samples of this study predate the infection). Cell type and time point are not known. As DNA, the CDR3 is TGTGCCATCAGTCGACAGGGACCCACAGATACGCAGTATTTT. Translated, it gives CAISRQGPTDTQYF.